What follows are 23 T cell receptor beta chains derived from one specimen sequenced in a study of cytomegalovirus exposure and HLA in healthy donors. PCR was performed using 60 Vbeta and 13 Jbeta primers. Libraries were prepared by immunoSEQ multiplex PCR; TCRdb keeps only in-frame clonotypes and omits some of them. The table includes around 130,000 clones, roughly four fifths detected once. Sequencing was performed on PBMCs. The receptors were gathered from a boy aged 5-17 years in good health and CMV-seronegative.

The rearrangement links TRBV6-5 to TRBJ1-5; 8 bases fit TRBD1. The V and J ends lost 4 bases and 5 bases, in that order; junction bases with no gene match: 4. Germline CDR1 MNHEY, CDR2 SVGAGI. This CDR3 is 14 amino acids long. CDR3 nucleotides: TGTGCCAGCAGTTTCTACAGGGGGGATCAGCCCCAGCATTTT. Protein sequence: CASSFYRGDQPQHF.

The chain employs TRBV5-1 and TRBJ2-7, with 8 nucleotides matching TRBD2. After removal of 2 bases from V and 4 bases from J, the junction contained 5 bases not matched to a gene. Germline V CDR1 and CDR2: SGHRS, YFSETQ. CDR3 length: 14 residues. The CDR3 nucleotides are TGCGCCAGCAGCTTCTCGGGGACTAGTTACGAGCAGTACTTC. Translation gives CASSFSGTSYEQYF.

This chain joins TRBV27 and TRBJ1-1; 7 bases line up with TRBD1. V lost 4 bases, J lost 1 base, and 0 bases stayed unmatched. Germline-derived CDR1 and CDR2 are MNHEY and SMNVEV (reference sequence). The CDR3 spans 13 residues. The CDR3 region has the DNA TGTGCCAGCAGTTGGGACAGGAACACTGAAGCTTTCTTT. Encoded protein: CASSWDRNTEAFF.

The chain combines TRBV21-1 with TRBJ2-1; TRBD2, as called in the table, went unchecked against the DNA. TRBV21-1 is an annotated pseudogene. The CDR3 contains 15 residues. CDR3 protein: CASSKEREGPNEQFF. The CDR3 nucleotides are TGTGCCAGCAGCAAAGAGCGGGAGGGTCCCAATGAGCAGTTCTTC.

This clone was found a few times. This rearrangement joins TRBV15 to TRBJ1-1, with D possibly TRBD1 on 5 matching bases. V was clipped by 5 bases and J by 4 bases, with 11 bases between them. The CDR3 spans 13 residues. Germline values: CDR1 LNHNV, CDR2 YYDKDF (reference sequence). The DNA for the CDR3 is TGTGCCACCAGCCCCCGGGGGAGCACTGAAGCTTTCTTT. The encoded protein is CATSPRGSTEAFF.

The CDR3 region is CASSLRTGGHEQYF. CDR3 in DNA: TGCGCCAGCAGCCTTAGGACAGGGGGCCACGAGCAGTACTTC. The rearrangement joins TRBV4-1 to TRBJ2-7; TRBD1 aligns across 11 bases. The CDR3 runs to 14 residues. V lost 4 bases, J lost 5 bases, and 4 bases stayed unmatched. The germline CDR1 and CDR2 sequences are MGHRA and YSYEKL.

This chain joins TRBV2 and TRBJ2-1; 7 bases fit TRBD2. Per germline, CDR1 SNHLY and CDR2 FYNNEI. The CDR3 sequence is 17 residues long. The V segment lost 5 bases and the J segment 7 bases; nucleotides outside the gene matches: 17. The chain's CDR3 is CASSRPFAAGTPNEQFF. The CDR3 nucleotides are TGTGCCAGCAGTAGACCCTTCGCAGCGGGGACGCCAAATGAGCAGTTCTTC.

The chain couples TRBV11-2 to TRBJ2-2; no reliable D call. This CDR3 has 12 amino acids. Trimming took 2 bases from V and 7 from J, leaving 5 bases between them. Germline values: CDR1 SGHAT, CDR2 FQNNGV. The CDR3 sequence is CASSLILGELFF. CDR3 nucleotide sequence: TGTGCCAGCAGCTTAATTCTCGGGGAGCTGTTTTTT.

The CDR3, as DNA: TGTGCCTGGAGTCAGGACAGGGGTAGCACAGATACGCAGTATTTT. It codes for CAWSQDRGSTDTQYF. The rearrangement joins TRBV30 to TRBJ2-3; 9 positions match TRBD1. With V trimmed by 2 bases and J by 0 bases, 3 bases remained unmatched. The CDR3 spans 15 residues. CDR1 and CDR2 from the germline V gene are GTSNPN and SVGIG (reference sequence).

This clone came up once. This sequence joins TRBV4-2 and TRBJ1-2; no clear D. The CDR3 totals 16 residues. Germline assignment: CDR1 LGHNA and CDR2 YNFKEQ. V lost 4 bases and J lost 4, with 19 bases in between. CDR3 in amino acids: CASSRESQTEGYGYTF. CDR3 DNA: TGTGCCAGCAGCCGAGAGAGTCAAACAGAGGGCTATGGCTACACCTTC.

The rearrangement joins TRBV29-1 to TRBJ2-3, with D maybe TRBD1 (6 bases). CDR1 SQVTM and CDR2 ANQGSEA come from the germline V gene. The CDR3 covers 14 residues. Trimming shortened V by 2 bases and J by 2 bases, and 11 bases separated the two germline ends. CDR3 in amino acids: CSVESRQVTDTQYF. The CDR3 nucleotides are TGCAGCGTTGAATCGAGACAGGTCACAGATACGCAGTATTTT.

J is TRBJ2-1 and V is TRBV5-1; 7 bases fit TRBD2. CDR1 is SGHRS, CDR2 YFSETQ, per germline. There are 16 residues in the CDR3. J was trimmed by 2 bases and V by 0 bases; bases with no gene match: 5. The CDR3 region has the DNA TGCGCCAGCAGCTTGGCTTGGGGGGGAACCTACAATGAGCAGTTCTTC. Amino acids: CASSLAWGGTYNEQFF.

The gene calls are TRBV6-5 and TRBJ1-2; the D gene is possibly TRBD1 (5 bases). This CDR3 has 15 amino acids. Germline V gene data show CDR1 as MNHEY and CDR2 as SVGAGI. The germline V and J ends were trimmed by 7 bases and 4 bases, with 19 bases remaining between them. Here the CDR3 reads CASTGLFQGGYGYTF. As DNA, the CDR3 is TGTGCCAGCACAGGCTTATTCCAGGGCGGCTATGGCTACACCTTC.

The V gene is TRBV5-8, the J gene TRBJ2-2, with 9 bases lining up with TRBD2. The germline V gene has CDR1 SGHTS and CDR2 YDEGEE. V was pared by 4 bases and J by 7 bases, with 8 bases of the junction left unmatched. The CDR3 has 15 residues. CDR3 in amino acids: CASSPYSGSGGELFF. The CDR3 coding sequence is TGTGCCAGCAGCCCATATAGCGGGAGCGGCGGGGAGCTGTTTTTT.

This rearrangement joins TRBV19 to TRBJ2-3, with D maybe TRBD2 (6 bases). Per germline, CDR1 LNHDA and CDR2 SQIVND (reference sequence). V was trimmed by 6 bases and J by 7 bases, leaving 14 bases between them. The CDR3 sequence is 13 residues long. The CDR3 spells CASRAEGLYTQYF. The CDR3 DNA sequence: TGTGCCAGTAGGGCGGAGGGCCTCTATACGCAGTATTTT.

V is TRBV5-1 and J is TRBJ2-3; 11 bases agree with TRBD2. Germline V gene data show CDR1 as SGHRS and CDR2 as YFSETQ. V shed 0 bases and J 4 bases; nucleotides not matched to a gene: 4. This CDR3 is built from 16 residues. CDR3 amino acids: CASSLDSGRAPDTQYF. For the CDR3, the DNA is TGCGCCAGCAGCTTGGATAGCGGGAGGGCCCCAGATACGCAGTATTTT.

The chain links TRBV6-5 to TRBJ2-7; D is possibly TRBD1 (5 bases). The CDR3 has 14 residues. Germline CDR1 reads MNHEY; CDR2 reads SVGAGI. V lost 0 bases and J 6 bases, leaving 12 bases between the germline ends. In DNA form, the CDR3 reads TGTGCCAGCAGTTACTCCCCAGGGCCCAGCGAGCAGTACTTC. It specifies CASSYSPGPSEQYF.

This chain connects TRBV4-1 to TRBJ2-7; TRBD2 matches at 10 bases. Looked up from germline, CDR1 is MGHRA and CDR2 is YSYEKL. The J segment lost 2 bases and the V segment lost 5 bases, leaving 6 bases of the junction unmatched. The length of the CDR3 is 15 residues. The CDR3 region has the DNA TGCGCCAGCAGCTCCCGGACTAGCGGCACCTACGAGCAGTACTTC. Amino acid sequence: CASSSRTSGTYEQYF.

The sample holds one count of this clone. This chain joins TRBV6-4 and TRBJ2-1; TRBD2 matches at 7 bases. The germline gives CDR1 MRHNA, CDR2 SNTAGT. The CDR3 sequence is 14 residues long. With 2 bases clipped from V and 13 bases from J, the junction kept 11 bases outside the gene matches. The CDR3 DNA reads TGTGCCAGCAGTGACGAGAGCGGGATGTCCCTCCAGTTCTTC. This codes for CASSDESGMSLQFF.

Concerning this clone: Other DNA sequences from this sample encode an identical CDR3 as well. The chain is built from TRBV19 and TRBJ2-3; D remains unclear. The V gene's germline CDR1 is LNHDA and CDR2 SQIVND (reference sequence). This CDR3 is built from 12 residues. V was clipped by 5 bases and J by 3 bases, with 6 bases between them. The CDR3, as DNA: TGTGCCAGTAGTCCCGGGACAGATACGCAGTATTTT. Its protein is CASSPGTDTQYF.

The V and J genes are TRBV30 and TRBJ2-1; a weak D match, TRBD2 (7 bases). Per the germline V gene, CDR1 is GTSNPN and CDR2 is SVGIG (reference sequence). CDR3 size: 11 residues. DNA of the CDR3: TGTGGGGCGGGGGCATACAATGAGCAGTTCTTC. Translated: CGAGAYNEQFF.

The V gene is TRBV30, the J gene TRBJ1-2; weak D call: TRBD1 (5 bases). V was cut by 4 bases and J by 5 bases, with 11 bases left in between. Germline V CDR1 and CDR2: GTSNPN, SVGIG (reference sequence). The CDR3 totals 12 residues. Here the CDR3 DNA reads TGTGCCTGGATCCGGGGGACTTATGGCTACACCTTC. Translation gives CAWIRGTYGYTF. The whole variable domain, filled in from reference TRBV30 and TRBJ1-2, reads SQTIHQWPATLVQPVGSPLSLECTVEGTSNPNLYWYRQAAGRGLQLLFYSVGIGQISSEVPQNLSASRPQDRQFILSSKKLLLSDSGFYLCAWIRGTYGYTFGSGTRLTVV.

The chain carries TRBV7-9 and TRBJ1-4; perhaps TRBD1 as D (6 bases). The V gene's germline CDR1 is SEHNR and CDR2 FQNEAQ (reference sequence). The CDR3 is made up of 15 amino acids. V was shortened by 4 bases and J by 7 bases, with 16 bases between the two germline ends. Written as DNA, the CDR3 is TGTGCCAGCAGCTCTACACAGGGCGGGGGTGAAAAACTGTTTTTT. Encoded protein: CASSSTQGGGEKLFF.